This TCR beta chain is from a study of cytomegalovirus exposure and HLA in healthy donors. Regarding this clone: Antigen: not known.

This table comes from immunoSEQ multiplex PCR, and its TCRdb copy is limited to in-frame clones, with some not included. The repertoire includes tens of thousands of clones, roughly 90% of them detected once, and 1.2% sits in the top ten. Notes on the study in general: Cytomegalovirus association was assigned to under 200 TCR beta chains.

Source material: PBMCs. This receptor was taken from a woman aged 18-29 years in good health and CMV-seronegative.

CDR3 loop: CASSLGTALYGYTF. CDR3 in DNA: TGTGCCAGCAGCTTGGGGACAGCCCTCTATGGCTACACCTTC. The rearrangement joins TRBV5-8 to TRBJ1-2, with D maybe TRBD1 (6 bases). Trimming removed 0 bases from V and 4 bases from J, with 10 bases in between. The CDR3 consists of 14 residues. CDR1 and CDR2 (germline): SGHTS, YDEGEE.